This T cell receptor beta chain was found in a study of tumor-infiltrating lymphocytes in primary liver carcinoma. Background on the study: Roughly 3.5 to 8 million productive TCRbeta reads came from each sample, comparable across tissue types.

Study outcomes and limitations: Only about 7.5-25% of top clones spanned all five tumor regions.

With about 470 ng total RNA as template and a constant-region primer, TCR beta cDNA was made. Slightly modified ARM-PCR, run as three nested multiplex PCR rounds, produced the TCR beta libraries. Both of the initial two PCR rounds ran for nine to ten cycles and employed TRBV1-TRBV30 forward primers alongside a C-beta reverse primer. Via MiXCR, TCRdb re-called the multiplex PCR reads, giving one row per CDR3 protein. The sample lists approximately 54,000 distinct CDR3 sequences; over 65% were seen once. Co-extraction of both nucleic acids (RNA and DNA) used roughly 19-33 mg of unsorted bulk tissue. Samples came from superior, inferior, lateral poles and tumor centre. CDR3 length: 16 residues. V was clipped by 4 bases and J by 3 bases, with 17 bases between them. By sample share, this clonotype is medium-sized. The target antigen is unknown.

This TCR was recovered from a man aged 40-49 years with primary liver carcinoma and hepatitis B virus infection. The specimen was liver tumor tissue from sampling region 2. Specified subset: tumor region T2, inferior pole. The V gene is TRBV12-3 or TRBV12-4, the J gene TRBJ2-3, with D perhaps TRBD2 (6 bases). CDR3 coding DNA: TGTGCCAGCAGTTCCGGACTAAAGGGTGGTACAGATACGCAGTATTTT. It specifies CASSSGLKGGTDTQYF.